Sequencing of this T cell receptor beta chain was carried out in a study of blood T cell repertoires in COVID-19. Study as a whole: From the United States, Italy and Spain came samples of acute and convalescent COVID-19. Sources were T cells, B-cell-depleted T cells, or PBMCs; the material itself was cDNA or gDNA.

V lost 3 bases to trimming and J lost 6 bases, with 21 bases between them. The CDR3 consists of 16 residues. Germline V gene lookup returns CDR1 MNHEY and CDR2 SMNVEV (reference sequence). Under the authors' procedure: Amplification with reference gene primers provided the estimates of nucleated cell counts. Assay used: immunoSEQ multiplex PCR; TCRdb lists only in-frame clones, some missing. For V, J and clone size, that table is used; D and trimming come from the DNA. The sample contains tens of thousands of clones, roughly four fifths of which appear only once. The specimen sequenced was peripheral blood. The V and J genes are TRBV27 and TRBJ2-7; D possibly corresponds to TRBD1 (6 bases). This clonotype was sampled from a human donor in a cohort sampled during active COVID-19. The CDR3 reads CASSFRPTGTGFEQYF. The CDR3 DNA follows: TGTGCCAGCAGTTTCCGACCAACAGGGACGGGGTTCGAGCAGTACTTC.